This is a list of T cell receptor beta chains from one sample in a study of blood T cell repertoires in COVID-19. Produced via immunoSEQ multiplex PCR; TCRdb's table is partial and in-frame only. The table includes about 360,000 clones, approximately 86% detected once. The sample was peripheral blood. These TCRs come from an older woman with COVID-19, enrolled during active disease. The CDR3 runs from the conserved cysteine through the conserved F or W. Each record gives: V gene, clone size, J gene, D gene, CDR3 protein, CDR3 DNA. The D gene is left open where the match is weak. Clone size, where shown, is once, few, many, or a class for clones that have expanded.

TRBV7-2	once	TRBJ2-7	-	CASSLQGYPSYEQYF	TGTGCCAGCAGCTTACAGGGATACCCCTCTTACGAGCAGTACTTC
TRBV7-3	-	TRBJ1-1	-	CASSFAENTEAFF	TGTGCCAGCAGCTTCGCGGAAAACACTGAAGCTTTCTTT
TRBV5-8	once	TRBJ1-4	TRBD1	CASSLGDRDREKLFF	TGTGCCAGCAGCTTGGGGGACAGGGATCGTGAAAAACTGTTTTTT
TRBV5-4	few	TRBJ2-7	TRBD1	CASTATGDSYEQYF	TGTGCCAGCACCGCGACAGGGGACTCCTACGAGCAGTACTTC
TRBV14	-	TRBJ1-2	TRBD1	CASSQVQGQAYGYTF	TGTGCCAGCAGCCAAGTCCAGGGACAGGCTTATGGCTACACCTTC
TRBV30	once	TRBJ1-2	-	CAWSPGLIDYGYTF	TGTGCCTGGAGTCCCGGACTGATAGACTATGGCTACACCTTC
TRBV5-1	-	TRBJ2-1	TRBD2	CASSRGGRQHNEQFF	TGCGCCAGCAGCCGCGGGGGGCGCCAGCACAATGAGCAGTTCTTC
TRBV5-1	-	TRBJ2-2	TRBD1	CASSLDQGANTGELFF	TGCGCCAGCAGCTTGGATCAGGGGGCCAACACCGGGGAGCTGTTTTTT
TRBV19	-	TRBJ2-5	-	CASSISVAETQYF	TGTGCCAGTAGTATTTCGGTCGCGGAGACCCAGTACTTC
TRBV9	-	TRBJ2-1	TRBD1	CASSARGQGTGGREQFF	TGTGCCAGCAGCGCGAGGGGACAGGGGACAGGAGGGCGGGAGCAGTTCTTC
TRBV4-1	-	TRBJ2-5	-	CASSQVGQASAQYF	TGCGCCAGCAGCCAAGTTGGACAAGCGTCGGCCCAGTACTTC
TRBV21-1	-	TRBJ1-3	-	CASSKGSCSGNTIYF	TGTGCCAGCAGCAAGGGGAGCTGCTCTGGAAACACCATATATTTT
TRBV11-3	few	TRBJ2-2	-	CASSPEVYTGELFF	TGTGCCAGCAGCCCAGAGGTTTACACCGGGGAGCTGTTTTTT
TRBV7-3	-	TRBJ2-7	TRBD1	CASSPLVTGTGEQYF	TGTGCCAGCAGCCCCTTAGTGACAGGGACCGGCGAGCAGTACTTC
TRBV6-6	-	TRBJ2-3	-	CASQRPIPGTQYF	TGTGCCAGCCAAAGACCCATCCCGGGTACGCAGTATTTT
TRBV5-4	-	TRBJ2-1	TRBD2	CASSLGSGGADYNEQFF	TGTGCCAGCAGCTTGGGTAGCGGGGGGGCAGATTACAATGAGCAGTTCTTC
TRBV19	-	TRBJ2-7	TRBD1	CASKRTGGDYEQYF	TGTGCCAGTAAGAGGACAGGGGGCGACTACGAGCAGTACTTC
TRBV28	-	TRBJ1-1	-	CASRTGIGTEAFF	TGTGCCAGCAGAACAGGGATAGGCACTGAAGCTTTCTTT
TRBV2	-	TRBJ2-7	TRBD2	CASGEAGGTYEQYF	TGTGCCAGCGGGGAAGCGGGGGGAACCTACGAGCAGTACTTC
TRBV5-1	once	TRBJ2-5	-	CASTKTEGETQYF	TGCGCCAGCACCAAGACAGAAGGCGAGACCCAGTACTTC
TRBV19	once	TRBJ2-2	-	CASNKQGGDTGELFF	TGTGCCAGTAATAAACAGGGCGGCGACACCGGGGAGCTGTTTTTT
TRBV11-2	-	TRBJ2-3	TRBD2	CASSLGTSGGTDTQYF	TGTGCCAGCAGCTTAGGAACTAGCGGGGGCACAGATACGCAGTATTTT
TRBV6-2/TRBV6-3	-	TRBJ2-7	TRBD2	CASSYLVSGDEQYF	TGTGCCAGCAGTTACTTGGTTAGCGGGGACGAGCAGTACTTC
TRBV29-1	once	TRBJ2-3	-	CSVPTGGDTQYF	TGCAGCGTCCCCACAGGTGGAGATACGCAGTATTTT
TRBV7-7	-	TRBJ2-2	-	CASSTGGGVSGELFF	TGTGCCAGCAGCACAGGTGGGGGCGTCAGCGGGGAGCTGTTTTTT
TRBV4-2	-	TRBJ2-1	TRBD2	CASSRGLAGDNEQFF	TGTGCCAGCAGCCGCGGGCTAGCGGGGGACAATGAGCAGTTCTTC
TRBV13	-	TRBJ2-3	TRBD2	CASSFRGIAGGVTDTQYF	TGTGCCAGCAGCTTTCGAGGGATAGCGGGGGGGGTTACAGATACGCAGTATTTT
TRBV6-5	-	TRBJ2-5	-	CASSKTGSIQETQYF	TGTGCCAGCAGCAAAACAGGTAGTATACAAGAGACCCAGTACTTC
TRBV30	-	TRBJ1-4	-	CAWSPTGRQGEKLFF	TGTGCCTGGAGCCCAACGGGACGTCAGGGGGAAAAACTGTTTTTT
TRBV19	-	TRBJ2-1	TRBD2	CASSIFGLAGGNEQFF	TGTGCCAGTAGTATCTTCGGACTAGCCGGAGGGAATGAGCAGTTCTTC
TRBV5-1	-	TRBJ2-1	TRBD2	CASNLAGGYNEQFF	TGCGCCAGCAACCTAGCGGGGGGATACAATGAGCAGTTCTTC
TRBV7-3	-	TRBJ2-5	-	CASSLNSPQETQYF	TGTGCCAGCAGCTTAAACAGCCCACAAGAGACCCAGTACTTC
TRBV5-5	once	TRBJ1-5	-	CASSLGGLRNQPQHF	TGTGCCAGCAGCTTGGGAGGTTTGCGCAATCAGCCCCAGCATTTT
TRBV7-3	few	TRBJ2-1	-	CASSLIPSVDNEQFF	TGTGCCAGCAGCTTAATCCCGAGCGTAGACAATGAGCAGTTCTTC
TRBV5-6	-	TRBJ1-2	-	CASSLNRDGYTF	TGTGCCAGCAGCTTAAACAGGGATGGCTACACCTTC
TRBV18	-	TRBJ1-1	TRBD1	CASSPRDPGGFTEAFF	TGTGCCAGCTCACCACGAGACCCAGGGGGCTTCACTGAAGCTTTCTTT
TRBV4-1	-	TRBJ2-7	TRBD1	CASSQPGTGGWSSYEQYF	TGCGCCAGCAGCCAACCCGGGACAGGGGGCTGGAGCTCCTACGAGCAGTACTTC
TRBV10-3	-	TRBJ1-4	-	CAISDQTATNEKLFF	TGTGCCATCAGTGACCAGACAGCAACTAATGAAAAACTGTTTTTT
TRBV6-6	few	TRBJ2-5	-	CASSYAAGTLQETQYF	TGTGCCAGCAGCTACGCAGCCGGGACACTCCAAGAGACCCAGTACTTC
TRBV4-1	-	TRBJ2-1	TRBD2	CASSHPSSGGVDEQFF	TGCGCCAGCAGCCACCCCTCTAGCGGGGGGGTAGATGAGCAGTTCTTC
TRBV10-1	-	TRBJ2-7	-	CASSSGYEQYF	TGCGCCAGCAGTTCAGGATACGAGCAGTACTTC
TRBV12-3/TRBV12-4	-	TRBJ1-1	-	CASSFGPTEAFF	TGTGCCAGCAGTTTCGGTCCCACTGAAGCTTTCTTT
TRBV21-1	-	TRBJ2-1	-	CASSLIRGRTVYDEQFF	TGTGCCAGCAGCCTTATTAGGGGCAGGACGGTATATGATGAGCAGTTCTTC
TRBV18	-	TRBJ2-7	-	CASSRGSNYEQYF	TGTGCCAGCTCACGGGGCAGTAATTACGAGCAGTACTTC
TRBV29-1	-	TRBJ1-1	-	CSVEQLREAFF	TGCAGCGTTGAACAGTTACGTGAAGCTTTCTTT
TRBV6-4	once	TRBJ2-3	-	CASSDLADTQYF	TGTGCCAGCAGTGACCTCGCAGATACGCAGTATTTT
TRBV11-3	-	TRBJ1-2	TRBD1	CASSLGDRVGGYGYTF	TGTGCCAGCAGCTTAGGGGACAGGGTTGGAGGCTATGGCTACACCTTC
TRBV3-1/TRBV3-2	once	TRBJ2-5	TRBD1	CASSQVGTVLQETQYF	TGTGCCAGCAGCCAAGTGGGGACAGTACTCCAAGAGACCCAGTACTTC